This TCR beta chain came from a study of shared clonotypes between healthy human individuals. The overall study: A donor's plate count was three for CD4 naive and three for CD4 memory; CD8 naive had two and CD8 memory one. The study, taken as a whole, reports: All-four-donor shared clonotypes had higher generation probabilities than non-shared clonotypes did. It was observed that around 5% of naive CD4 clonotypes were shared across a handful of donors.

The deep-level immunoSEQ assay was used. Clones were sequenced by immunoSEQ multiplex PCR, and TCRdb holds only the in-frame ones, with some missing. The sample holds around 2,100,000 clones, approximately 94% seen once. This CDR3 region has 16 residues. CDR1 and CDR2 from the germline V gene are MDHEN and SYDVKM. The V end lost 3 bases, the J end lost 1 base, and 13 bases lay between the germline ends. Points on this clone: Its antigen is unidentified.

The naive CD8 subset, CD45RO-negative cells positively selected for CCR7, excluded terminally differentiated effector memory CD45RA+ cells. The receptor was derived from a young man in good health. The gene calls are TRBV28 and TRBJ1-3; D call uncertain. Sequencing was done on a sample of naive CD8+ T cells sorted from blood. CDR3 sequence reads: CASSFYPLGSGNTIYF. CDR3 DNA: TGTGCCAGCAGTTTTTATCCATTAGGGTCTGGAAACACCATATATTTT.